The TCR beta chain under discussion was sequenced for a study of primary melanoma T cells and metastatic recurrence. Across the study: These T2 to T4 primary melanomas had thickness greater than 1 mm. The study, taken as a whole, reports: Adding T-cell fraction to thickness reportedly best improved survival prediction. Suggested, not shown: primary melanomas can contain effective antitumor T cells. Independent of thickness, ulceration, mitotic rate and age, T-cell fraction reportedly predicted outcome.

Trimming pared 4 bases from V and 1 base from J, leaving 11 bases between. The CDR3 sequence is 15 residues long. The germline CDR1 and CDR2 sequences are SGDLS and YYNGEE. Clones were read by immunoSEQ multiplex PCR, and TCRdb kept only the in-frame ones, dropping some. Among a few thousand clones listed, roughly four fifths were seen once. On this clone itself: Its antigen is unknown.

The V call is TRBV9, the J call TRBJ2-2; tentative D call: TRBD1 (5 bases). The TCR originated in a human donor with melanoma. The sample taken for sequencing was melanoma tumor tissue. The CDR3 protein is CASSPRQQNTGELFF. CDR3 nucleotide sequence: TGTGCCAGCAGCCCCCGACAGCAGAACACCGGGGAGCTGTTTTTT.